Listed here are 21 T cell receptor beta chains from one sample, sequenced in a study of cytomegalovirus exposure and HLA in healthy donors. This PCR relied on a set of 60 Vbeta primers and 13 Jbeta primers. Sequenced by immunoSEQ multiplex PCR; TCRdb stores in-frame clones only, minus some. This sample yields 150,000 to 200,000 clones, of which roughly 82% are seen a single time; about 1.6% belongs to the top ten. The sequenced sample consisted of PBMCs. Source of these receptors: a girl aged 10-17 years in good health and CMV-seropositive.

This clone was found once. The rearrangement uses TRBV7-2 and TRBJ1-1; D gene unclear. CDR3 length: 15 amino acids. Trimming pared 2 bases from V and 0 bases from J, leaving 10 bases between. In germline, CDR1 is SGHTA, CDR2 FQGNSA. The CDR3 DNA follows: TGTGCCAGCAGCTTACCAGGCGTAATGAACACTGAAGCTTTCTTT. It codes for CASSLPGVMNTEAFF.

This rearrangement joins TRBV5-5 to TRBJ2-7, with 8 bases aligning to TRBD2. The CDR3 totals 13 residues. After removal of 7 bases from V and 1 base from J, the junction contained 4 bases not matched to a gene. From germline, CDR1 is SGHKS and CDR2 YYEKEE (reference sequence). The CDR3 loop is CASSTSVSYEQYF. CDR3 in DNA: TGTGCCAGCTCGACTAGCGTTTCCTACGAGCAGTACTTC.

J is TRBJ2-1 and V is TRBV2, with a tentative D call TRBD2 (6 bases). V was trimmed by 10 bases and J by 5 bases, leaving 12 bases between them. The CDR3 consists of 12 residues. CDR1 and CDR2 (germline): SNHLY, FYNNEI. The CDR3 region is CATPGLHNEQFF. CDR3 bases: TGTGCCACCCCGGGACTGCACAATGAGCAGTTCTTC.

The chain joins TRBV5-1 to TRBJ1-1; TRBD1 matches 8 bases. The V gene end was trimmed by 3 bases and the J gene end by 6 bases; junction bases not matched to a gene: 7. CDR3 length: 14 amino acids. Germline V gene sequence: CDR1 SGHRS, CDR2 YFSETQ. This CDR3 is CASSYGQGVPEAFF. In DNA form, the CDR3 reads TGCGCCAGCAGCTACGGACAGGGAGTCCCTGAAGCTTTCTTT. Variable domain in full (rest from reference TRBV5-1 and TRBJ1-1): KAGVTQTPRYLIKTRGQQVTLSCSPISGHRSVSWYQQTPGQGLQFLFEYFSETQRNKGNFPGRFSGRQFSNSRSEMNVSTLELGDSALYLCASSYGQGVPEAFFGQGTRLTVV.

The rearrangement links TRBV20-1 to TRBJ1-2; D uncertain. Germline V CDR1 and CDR2: DFQATT, SNEGSKA (reference sequence). With 2 bases removed from V and 6 bases from J, the gap between germline ends came to 7 bases. The CDR3 contains 11 residues. In nucleotides, the CDR3 is TGCAGTGCTAGACCCGGGGATGGCTACACCTTC. This sequence encodes CSARPGDGYTF.

CDR3 protein: CASSPSLAGGETQYF. Here the CDR3 DNA reads TGTGCCAGCAGCCCCTCACTAGCGGGAGGAGAGACCCAGTACTTC. This chain uses TRBV7-3 with TRBJ2-5; 12 nucleotides align to TRBD2. There are 15 residues in the CDR3. CDR1 and CDR2 from the germline V gene are SGHTA and FQGTGA. Trimming cost V 5 bases and J 4 bases; bases outside gene matches: 5.

CDR3 loop: CAISDSSSDTQYF. CDR3 nucleotides: TGTGCCATCAGTGATTCCTCTTCAGATACGCAGTATTTT. This chain links TRBV10-3 with TRBJ2-3, with D unclear. Germline CDR1 is ENHRY and CDR2 is SYGVKD. Between the trimmed V and J ends, which lost 3 bases and 4 bases, there was a span of 8 bases. CDR3 size: 13 residues.

J is TRBJ1-1 and V is TRBV12-5; 12 bases fit TRBD1. The CDR3 loop spans 18 amino acids. Trimming at V came to 4 bases and at J to 4 bases, leaving 13 bases not matched to a gene. CDR1 and CDR2 from the germline V gene are LGHNT and FRNRAP. CDR3 sequence: CASGSKPGQGARATEAFF. CDR3 nucleotides: TGTGCTAGTGGTTCGAAACCGGGACAGGGGGCGCGGGCCACTGAAGCTTTCTTT.

This clone was seen just once. This sequence joins TRBV4-2 and TRBJ1-2; TRBD1 might be the D (5 bases). Germline loops: CDR1 LGHNA, CDR2 YNFKEQ. Trimming cost V 1 base and J 0 bases, with 15 bases left between them. The CDR3 totals 17 residues. CDR3 in amino acids: CASSQVRGRDANYGYTF. The CDR3 region has the DNA TGTGCCAGCAGCCAAGTCCGCGGGCGGGACGCTAACTATGGCTACACCTTC.

The chain employs TRBV5-1 and TRBJ2-1; weak D call: TRBD2 (6 bases). The CDR3 is 16 residues long. V shed 0 bases and J shed 4 bases, with 14 bases lying between them. From germline, CDR1 is SGHRS and CDR2 YFSETQ. CDR3 coding DNA: TGCGCCAGCAGCTTGGTTGACAGCGGGTATTACAATGAGCAGTTCTTC. It encodes CASSLVDSGYYNEQFF. The whole variable domain, remainder taken from reference TRBV5-1 and TRBJ2-1, is KAGVTQTPRYLIKTRGQQVTLSCSPISGHRSVSWYQQTPGQGLQFLFEYFSETQRNKGNFPGRFSGRQFSNSRSEMNVSTLELGDSALYLCASSLVDSGYYNEQFFGPGTRLTVL.

This chain connects TRBV13 to TRBJ2-3, with 11 bases fitting TRBD1. The junction had 5 bases not matched to a gene; V was cut back by 8 bases and J by 7 bases. Germline V gene sequence: CDR1 PRHDT, CDR2 FYEKMQ (reference sequence). This CDR3 comprises 13 residues. CDR3 bases: TGTGCCAGCCAAGGACAGGGGGCACATACGCAGTATTTT. This encodes CASQGQGAHTQYF.

The chain recombines TRBV6-1 with TRBJ2-7; no clear D gene. Per germline, CDR1 MNHNS and CDR2 SASEGT. CDR3 size: 14 residues. V was trimmed by 3 bases and J by 3 bases, leaving 12 bases between them. CDR3: CASSDGRINYEQYF. The CDR3 nucleotides are TGTGCCAGCAGTGACGGCAGGATCAACTACGAGCAGTACTTC.

The V gene is TRBV30, the J gene TRBJ2-7; possibly TRBD2 for D (5 bases). V lost 0 bases and J 6 bases, leaving 15 bases between the germline ends. Germline V gene sequence: CDR1 GTSNPN, CDR2 SVGIG (reference sequence). The CDR3 contains 14 residues. The CDR3 nucleotides are TGTGCCTGGAGTGTACACGTGGGTACTAGCGAGCAGTACTTC. Its protein product is CAWSVHVGTSEQYF. Variable domain in full (rest from reference TRBV30 and TRBJ2-7): SQTIHQWPATLVQPVGSPLSLECTVEGTSNPNLYWYRQAAGRGLQLLFYSVGIGQISSEVPQNLSASRPQDRQFILSSKKLLLSDSGFYLCAWSVHVGTSEQYFGPGTRLTVT.

The chain has TRBV6-1 and TRBJ1-1; D possibly corresponds to TRBD1 (6 bases). CDR1 and CDR2 (germline): MNHNS, SASEGT. Trimming took off 3 bases at V and 0 bases at J, with 11 bases between the two ends. The CDR3 has 15 amino acids. The CDR3 loop is CASSEITGLNTEAFF. Here the CDR3 DNA reads TGTGCCAGCAGTGAGATCACAGGGTTGAACACTGAAGCTTTCTTT.

V gene TRBV2 combines with J gene TRBJ1-6, with 9 bases aligning to TRBD1. V lost 6 bases to trimming and J lost 9 bases; unmatched junction nucleotides: 6. Germline values: CDR1 SNHLY, CDR2 FYNNEI. The CDR3 spans 14 residues. In DNA form, the CDR3 reads TGTGCCAGCAGGGGCGGGACAGGGAGTTCACCCCTCCACTTT. It codes for CASRGGTGSSPLHF.

The chain links TRBV7-9 to TRBJ2-7; TRBD2 might be the D (6 bases). This CDR3 contains 15 residues. Per the germline V gene, CDR1 is SEHNR and CDR2 is FQNEAQ (reference sequence). Trimming pared 1 base from V and 1 base from J, leaving 11 bases between. The CDR3 protein is CASSLDGGISYEQYF. CDR3 nucleotides: TGTGCCAGCAGCTTAGATGGGGGGATTTCCTACGAGCAGTACTTC.

V gene TRBV4-3 combines with J gene TRBJ2-7, with 8 bases matching TRBD1. The V gene end was trimmed by 3 bases and the J gene end by 1 base; junction bases not matched to a gene: 8. CDR3 size: 16 residues. Germline CDR1 reads LGHNA; CDR2 reads YSLEER. CDR3 residues: CASSQDRQGMSYEQYF. In DNA, the CDR3 is TGCGCCAGCAGCCAGGACCGACAGGGGATGTCCTACGAGCAGTACTTC.

V and J are TRBV5-5 and TRBJ1-2; D uncertain. From germline, CDR1 is SGHKS and CDR2 YYEKEE (reference sequence). The CDR3 is made up of 16 amino acids. The V gene lost 0 bases and the J gene lost 0 bases, with 12 bases spanning the gap. CDR3 protein: CASSLAQARPNYGYTF. The CDR3 DNA reads TGTGCCAGCAGCTTGGCCCAGGCCAGGCCTAACTATGGCTACACCTTC.

This CDR3 reads CASSAASGSAHNEQFF. CDR3 nucleotide sequence: TGTGCCAGCAGTGCAGCTAGCGGGAGTGCCCACAATGAGCAGTTCTTC. The chain combines TRBV6-1 with TRBJ2-1, with 10 bases matching TRBD2. Per the germline V gene, CDR1 is MNHNS and CDR2 is SASEGT. The CDR3 runs to 16 residues. V shed 4 bases, J shed 5 bases, and the junction held 8 bases outside the gene matches.

The chain combines TRBV18 with TRBJ1-1, with a possible D match to TRBD1 (5 bases). The CDR3 contains 15 residues. V lost 3 bases and J lost 5, with 16 bases in between. The V gene's germline CDR1 is KGHSH and CDR2 LQKENI. DNA for the CDR3: TGTGCCAGCTCACCCCTAGGGGTAGGTGGAACTGAAGCTTTCTTT. Protein sequence: CASSPLGVGGTEAFF.

The chain joins TRBV7-6 to TRBJ2-3; D may be TRBD1 (5 bases). V lost 1 base and J lost 6, with 8 bases in between. Germline loops: CDR1 SGHVS, CDR2 FNYEAQ. CDR3 length: 13 residues. In nucleotides, the CDR3 is TGTGCCAGCAGCTTAGGGACATCCGATACGCAGTATTTT. Translating it yields CASSLGTSDTQYF.